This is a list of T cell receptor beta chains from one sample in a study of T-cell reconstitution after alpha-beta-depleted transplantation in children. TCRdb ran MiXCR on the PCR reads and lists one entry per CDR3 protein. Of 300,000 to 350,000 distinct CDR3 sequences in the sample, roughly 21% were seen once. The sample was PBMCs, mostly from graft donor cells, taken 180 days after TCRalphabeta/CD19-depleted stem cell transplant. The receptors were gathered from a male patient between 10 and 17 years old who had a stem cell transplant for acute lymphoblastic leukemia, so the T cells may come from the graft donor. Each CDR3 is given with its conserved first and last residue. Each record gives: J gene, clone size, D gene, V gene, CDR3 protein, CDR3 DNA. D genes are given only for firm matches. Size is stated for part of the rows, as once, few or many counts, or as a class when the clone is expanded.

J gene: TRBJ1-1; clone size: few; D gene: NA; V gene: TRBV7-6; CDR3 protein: CASSLKPGPTEAFF; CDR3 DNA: TGTGCCAGCAGCTTAAAGCCAGGGCCCACTGAAGCTTTCTTT
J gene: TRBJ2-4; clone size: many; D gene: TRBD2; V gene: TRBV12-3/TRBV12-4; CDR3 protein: CASSPGLAGQVGIQYF; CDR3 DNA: TGTGCCAGCAGTCCGGGACTAGCGGGACAAGTAGGCATTCAGTACTTC
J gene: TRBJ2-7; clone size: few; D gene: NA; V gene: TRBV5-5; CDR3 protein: CASSLVLPFLLLQYF; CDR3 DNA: TGTGCCAGCAGCTTGGTTCTGCCCTTTCTCCTACTGCAGTACTTC
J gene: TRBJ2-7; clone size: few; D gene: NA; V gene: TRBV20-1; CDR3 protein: CSASTPDRSYEQYF; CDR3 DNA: TGCAGTGCTAGTACGCCCGACCGATCCTACGAGCAGTACTTC
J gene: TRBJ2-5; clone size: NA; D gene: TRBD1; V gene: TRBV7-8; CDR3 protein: CASSRRGQQETQYF; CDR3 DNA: TGTGCCAGCAGCCGCAGGGGGCAGCAAGAGACCCAGTACTTC
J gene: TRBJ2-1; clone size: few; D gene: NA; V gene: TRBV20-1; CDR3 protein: CSARDLAERGWNEQFF; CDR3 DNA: TGCAGTGCTAGAGATCTCGCGGAAAGGGGGTGGAATGAGCAGTTCTTC
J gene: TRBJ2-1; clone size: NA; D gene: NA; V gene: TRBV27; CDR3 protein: CASSPSQEGDNEQFF; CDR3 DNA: TGTGCCAGCAGCCCCTCGCAAGAGGGGGACAATGAGCAGTTCTTC
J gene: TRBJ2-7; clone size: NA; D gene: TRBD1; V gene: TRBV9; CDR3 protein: CASSMGDRASYEQYF; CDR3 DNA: TGTGCCAGCAGCATGGGGGACAGGGCCTCCTACGAGCAGTACTTC
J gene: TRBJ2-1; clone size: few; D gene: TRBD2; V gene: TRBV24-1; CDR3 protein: CATSEPLAGIYNEQFF; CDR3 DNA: TGTGCCACCAGTGAGCCCCTAGCGGGAATCTACAATGAGCAGTTCTTC
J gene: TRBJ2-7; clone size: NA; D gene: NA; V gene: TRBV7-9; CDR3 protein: CASKDTVLYEQYF; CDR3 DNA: TGTGCCAGCAAGGACACCGTCCTCTACGAGCAGTACTTC
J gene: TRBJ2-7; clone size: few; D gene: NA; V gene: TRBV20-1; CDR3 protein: CSANPGLHIEQYF; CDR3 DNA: TGCAGTGCAAATCCGGGACTTCACATCGAGCAGTACTTC
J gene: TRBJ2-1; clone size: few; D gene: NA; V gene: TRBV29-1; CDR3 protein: CSVPRGPGGGYYYNEQFF; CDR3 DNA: TGCAGCGTTCCTAGGGGGCCCGGGGGGGGTTATTACTACAATGAGCAGTTCTTC
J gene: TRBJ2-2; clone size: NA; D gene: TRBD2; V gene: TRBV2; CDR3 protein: CASSSGLAGANTGELFF; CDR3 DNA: TGTGCCAGCAGTTCGGGACTAGCGGGGGCGAACACCGGGGAGCTGTTTTTT
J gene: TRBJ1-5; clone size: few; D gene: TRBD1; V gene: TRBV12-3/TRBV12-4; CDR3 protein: CASSLRIRDRAQYSNQPQHF; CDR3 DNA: TGTGCCAGCAGCCTAAGGATCCGGGACAGGGCCCAATATAGCAATCAGCCCCAGCATTTT
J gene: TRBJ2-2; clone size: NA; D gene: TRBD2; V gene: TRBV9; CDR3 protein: CASSVGGIAGAYYNGELFF; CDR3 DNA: TGTGCCAGCAGCGTAGGGGGAATAGCGGGAGCCTACTATAACGGGGAGCTGTTTTTT
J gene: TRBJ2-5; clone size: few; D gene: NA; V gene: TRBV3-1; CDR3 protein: CASSPRLGETQYF; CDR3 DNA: TGTGCCAGCAGCCCTCGCCTGGGGGAGACCCAGTACTTC
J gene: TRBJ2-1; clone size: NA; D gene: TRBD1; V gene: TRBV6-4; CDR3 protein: CASSLTGAEQFF; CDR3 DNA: TGTGCCAGCAGTCTCACAGGGGCCGAGCAGTTCTTC
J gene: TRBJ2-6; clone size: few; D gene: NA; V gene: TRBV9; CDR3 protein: CASSGPPGWTLRANVLTF; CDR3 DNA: TGTGCCAGCAGCGGACCCCCGGGGTGGACCCTTCGGGCCAACGTCCTGACTTTC
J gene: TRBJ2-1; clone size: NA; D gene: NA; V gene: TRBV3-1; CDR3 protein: CASSQESGPIGRQFF; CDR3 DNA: TGTGCCAGCAGCCAAGAGTCCGGTCCGATAGGGCGACAGTTCTTC
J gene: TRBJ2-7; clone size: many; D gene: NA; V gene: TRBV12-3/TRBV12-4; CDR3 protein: CASSLRAEKYEQYF; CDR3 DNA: TGTGCCAGCAGTTTACGGGCAGAAAAGTACGAGCAGTACTTC
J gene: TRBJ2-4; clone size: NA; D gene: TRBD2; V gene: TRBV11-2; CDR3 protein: CASSFYAGEDIQYF; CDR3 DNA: TGTGCCAGCAGCTTCTACGCGGGAGAGGACATTCAGTACTTC
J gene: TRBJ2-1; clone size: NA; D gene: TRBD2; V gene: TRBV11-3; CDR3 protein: CASSSRTSGINEQFF; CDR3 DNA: TGTGCCAGCAGCTCGAGGACTAGCGGGATAAATGAGCAGTTCTTC
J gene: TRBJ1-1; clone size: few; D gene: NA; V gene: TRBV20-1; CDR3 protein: CSARTPNTEAFF; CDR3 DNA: TGCAGTGCCCGGACACCCAACACTGAAGCTTTCTTT
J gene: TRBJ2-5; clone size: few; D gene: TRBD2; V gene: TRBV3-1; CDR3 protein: CASSQLAGVAETQYF; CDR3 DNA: TGTGCCAGCAGCCAACTAGCGGGAGTAGCAGAGACCCAGTACTTC
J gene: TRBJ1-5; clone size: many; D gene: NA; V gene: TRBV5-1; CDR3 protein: CARRRGALGGQPQHF; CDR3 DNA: TGCGCCAGAAGAAGAGGGGCGCTAGGCGGTCAGCCCCAGCATTTT
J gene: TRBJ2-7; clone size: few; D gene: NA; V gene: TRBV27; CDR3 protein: CASSHAREPGYEQYF; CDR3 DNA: TGTGCCAGCAGTCATGCGCGCGAACCTGGGTACGAGCAGTACTTC
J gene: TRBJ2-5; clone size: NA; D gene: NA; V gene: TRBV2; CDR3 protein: CASIFVSQETQYF; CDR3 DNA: TGTGCCAGCATCTTCGTTTCCCAAGAGACCCAGTACTTC
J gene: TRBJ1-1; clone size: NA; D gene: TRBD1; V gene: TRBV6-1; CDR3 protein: CASSSLQGGSTEAFF; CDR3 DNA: TGTGCCAGCAGTAGCCTTCAGGGGGGAAGCACTGAAGCTTTCTTT
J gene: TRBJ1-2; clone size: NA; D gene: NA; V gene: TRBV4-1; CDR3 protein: CASSQDLRGYTF; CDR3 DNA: TGCGCCAGCAGCCAAGACCTAAGAGGCTACACCTTC
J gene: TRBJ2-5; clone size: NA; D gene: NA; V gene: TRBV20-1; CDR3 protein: CSPRPGSRETQYF; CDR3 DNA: TGCAGTCCTAGGCCGGGGTCCCGAGAGACCCAGTACTTC
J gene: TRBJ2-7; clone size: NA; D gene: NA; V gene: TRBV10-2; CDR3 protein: CASSAPFGGPPSYEQYF; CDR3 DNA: TGCGCCAGCAGTGCGCCCTTCGGGGGCCCCCCCTCCTACGAGCAGTACTTC
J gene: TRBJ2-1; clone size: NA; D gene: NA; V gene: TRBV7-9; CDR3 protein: CASSQRAAAKTYNEQFF; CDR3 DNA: TGTGCCAGCAGTCAGAGGGCGGCGGCCAAGACGTACAATGAGCAGTTCTTC
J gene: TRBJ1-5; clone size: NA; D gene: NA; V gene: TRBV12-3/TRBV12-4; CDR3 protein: CASSLRQYSNQPQHF; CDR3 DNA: TGTGCCAGCAGTTTAAGACAGTATAGCAATCAGCCCCAGCATTTT
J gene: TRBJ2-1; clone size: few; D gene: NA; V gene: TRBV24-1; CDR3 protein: CATSDDQGLTYNEQFF; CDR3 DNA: TGTGCCACCAGTGATGACCAGGGACTGACCTACAATGAGCAGTTCTTC
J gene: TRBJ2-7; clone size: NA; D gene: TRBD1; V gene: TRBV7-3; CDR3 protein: CASSPGQGSSDEQYF; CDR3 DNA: TGTGCCAGCAGCCCCGGACAGGGGAGTAGTGACGAGCAGTACTTC
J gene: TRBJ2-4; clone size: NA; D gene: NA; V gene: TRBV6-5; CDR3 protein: CASSYSPEAKNIQYF; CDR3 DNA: TGTGCCAGCAGTTACTCTCCAGAAGCCAAAAACATTCAGTACTTC
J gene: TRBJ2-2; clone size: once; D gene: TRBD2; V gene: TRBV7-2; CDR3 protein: CASSLALLAGVSTGELFF; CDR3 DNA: TGTGCCAGCAGCTTAGCCCTACTAGCGGGAGTTAGCACCGGGGAGCTGTTTTTT
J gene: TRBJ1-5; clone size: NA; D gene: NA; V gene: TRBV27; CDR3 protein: CASSATGMYQPQHF; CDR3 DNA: TGTGCCAGCAGTGCGACAGGCATGTATCAGCCCCAGCATTTT
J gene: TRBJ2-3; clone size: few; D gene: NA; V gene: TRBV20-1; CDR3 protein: CSARGSGMGFTDTQYF; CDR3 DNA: TGCAGTGCTAGAGGGTCGGGAATGGGATTCACAGATACGCAGTATTTT
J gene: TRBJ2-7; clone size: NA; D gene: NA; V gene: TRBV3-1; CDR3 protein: CASSQGFFHSSGEQYF; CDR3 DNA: TGTGCCAGCAGCCAAGGGTTTTTTCACTCTTCCGGCGAGCAGTACTTC
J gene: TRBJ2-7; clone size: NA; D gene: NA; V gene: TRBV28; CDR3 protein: CASSILAEQYF; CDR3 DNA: TGTGCCAGCAGTATACTCGCCGAGCAGTACTTC
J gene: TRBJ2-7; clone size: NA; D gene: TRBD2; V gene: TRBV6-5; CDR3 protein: CASSYSSGRYEQYF; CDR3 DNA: TGTGCCAGCAGTTACTCGAGCGGGAGATACGAGCAGTACTTC
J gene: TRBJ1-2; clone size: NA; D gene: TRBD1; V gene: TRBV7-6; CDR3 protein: CASSWGQGSLSYGYTF; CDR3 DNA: TGTGCCAGCAGCTGGGGACAGGGAAGTCTCTCTTATGGCTACACCTTC
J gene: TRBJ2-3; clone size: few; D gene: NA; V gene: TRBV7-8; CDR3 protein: CASSFDPLSTQYF; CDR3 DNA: TGTGCCAGCAGCTTCGACCCCCTCAGTACGCAGTATTTT
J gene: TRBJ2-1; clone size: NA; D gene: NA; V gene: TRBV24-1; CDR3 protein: CATGRDKSPAGHNEQFF; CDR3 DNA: TGTGCCACGGGACGGGACAAATCCCCGGCGGGCCACAATGAGCAGTTCTTC
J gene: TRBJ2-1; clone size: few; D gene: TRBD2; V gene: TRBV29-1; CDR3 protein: CSETGGLAGQINEQFF; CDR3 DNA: TGCAGCGAGACAGGTGGACTAGCGGGACAAATCAATGAGCAGTTCTTC
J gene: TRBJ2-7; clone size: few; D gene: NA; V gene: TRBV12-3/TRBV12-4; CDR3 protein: CASKSRGEQYF; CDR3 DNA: TGTGCCAGCAAATCCCGGGGCGAGCAGTACTTC
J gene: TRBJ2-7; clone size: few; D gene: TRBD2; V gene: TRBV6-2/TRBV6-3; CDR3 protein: CASRLTGTRPYEQYF; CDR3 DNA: TGTGCCAGCAGACTGACCGGGACTAGACCCTACGAGCAGTACTTC
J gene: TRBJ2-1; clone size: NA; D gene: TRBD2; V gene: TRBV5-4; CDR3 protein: CASSLLGLADNEQFF; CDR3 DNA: TGTGCCAGCAGCTTATTGGGACTAGCGGACAATGAGCAGTTCTTC
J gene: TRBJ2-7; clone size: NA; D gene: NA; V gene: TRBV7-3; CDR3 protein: CASSLRRDSEKYF; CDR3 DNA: TGTGCCAGCAGCTTAAGGCGGGACTCGGAGAAGTACTTC
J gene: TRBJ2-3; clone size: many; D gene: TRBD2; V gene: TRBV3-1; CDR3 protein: CASSLGLAGGDTQYF; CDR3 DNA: TGTGCCAGCAGCTTAGGACTAGCGGGAGGCGATACGCAGTATTTT
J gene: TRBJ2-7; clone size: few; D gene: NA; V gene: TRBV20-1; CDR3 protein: CSARDSARSSYEQYF; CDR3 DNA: TGCAGTGCTAGAGATAGCGCTAGAAGCTCCTACGAGCAGTACTTC
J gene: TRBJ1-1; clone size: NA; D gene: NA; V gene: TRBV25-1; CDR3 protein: CASQGGSSTEAFF; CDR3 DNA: TGTGCCAGTCAAGGGGGAAGTAGCACTGAAGCTTTCTTT
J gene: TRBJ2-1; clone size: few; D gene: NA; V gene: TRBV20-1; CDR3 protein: CSPRPHPEEQFF; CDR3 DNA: TGCAGTCCCCGGCCTCATCCGGAGGAGCAGTTCTTC
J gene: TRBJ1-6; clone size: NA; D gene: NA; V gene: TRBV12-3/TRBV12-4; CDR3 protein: CASSLRDHNSPLHF; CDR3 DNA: TGTGCCAGCAGCCTCCGAGACCATAATTCACCCCTCCACTTT
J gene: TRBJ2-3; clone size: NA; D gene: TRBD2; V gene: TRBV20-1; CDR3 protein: CSARGDGTSGSGTDTQYF; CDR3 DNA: TGCAGTGCTAGAGGGGATGGGACTAGCGGGAGTGGCACAGATACGCAGTATTTT
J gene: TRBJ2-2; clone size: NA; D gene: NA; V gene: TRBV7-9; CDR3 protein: CASSLVAIGELFF; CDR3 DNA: TGTGCCAGCAGCTTAGTGGCGATCGGGGAGCTGTTTTTT
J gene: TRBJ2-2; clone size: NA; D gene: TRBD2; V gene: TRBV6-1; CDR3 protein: CASRTSGSPTGELFF; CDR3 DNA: TGTGCCAGCAGGACTAGCGGGAGCCCCACCGGGGAGCTGTTTTTT